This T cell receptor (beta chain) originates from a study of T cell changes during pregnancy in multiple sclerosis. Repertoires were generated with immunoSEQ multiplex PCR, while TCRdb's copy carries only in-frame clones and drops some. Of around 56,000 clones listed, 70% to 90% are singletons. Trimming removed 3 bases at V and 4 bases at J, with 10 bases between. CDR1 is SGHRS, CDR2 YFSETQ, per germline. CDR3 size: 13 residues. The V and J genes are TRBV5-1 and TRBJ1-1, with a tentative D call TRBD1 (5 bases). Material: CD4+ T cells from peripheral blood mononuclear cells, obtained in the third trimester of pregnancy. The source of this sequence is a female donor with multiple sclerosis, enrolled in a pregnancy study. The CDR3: CASSSDSLTEAFF. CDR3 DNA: TGCGCCAGCAGCTCCGACAGTCTCACTGAAGCTTTCTTT.